These 32 T cell receptor beta chains came from one sample sequenced in a study of cytomegalovirus exposure and HLA in healthy donors. A multiplex PCR was run with 60 Vbeta primers and 13 Jbeta primers. This table comes from immunoSEQ multiplex PCR, and its TCRdb copy is limited to in-frame clones, with some not included. The top ten clones hold approximately 3.4% of a sample with 60,000 or so clones, approximately 80% of them seen once. Specimen: PBMCs. These receptors originate from a woman aged 40 to 50 in good health and CMV-seropositive.

This sequence joins TRBV9 and TRBJ2-6; possibly TRBD2 for D (6 bases). CDR3 size: 18 residues. The V gene lost 0 bases and the J gene lost 3 bases, with 16 bases spanning the gap. Germline assignment: CDR1 SGDLS and CDR2 YYNGEE. CDR3 in DNA: TGTGCCAGCAGCGTAGGGTCAGGGAGGTTACGTGGGGCCAACGTCCTGACTTTC. Amino acids: CASSVGSGRLRGANVLTF.

This clone has more than one count but fewer than ten. This chain joins TRBV30 and TRBJ1-3, with D hard to call. The V and J ends lost 2 bases and 8 bases respectively, with 7 bases between them. This CDR3 contains 11 residues. Germline V gene lookup returns CDR1 GTSNPN and CDR2 SVGIG (reference sequence). The CDR3 is CAWSRDDTIYF. CDR3 bases: TGTGCCTGGAGTCGGGATGACACCATATATTTT.

The gene calls are TRBV29-1 and TRBJ1-2; D is unresolved. The CDR3 sequence is 11 residues long. Trimming shortened V by 6 bases and J by 0 bases, and 5 bases separated the two germline ends. Per germline, CDR1 SQVTM and CDR2 ANQGSEA. The CDR3, as DNA: TGCAGCGTCTTCGCTAACTATGGCTACACCTTC. This translates into CSVFANYGYTF.

The chain's CDR3 is CSATKTEAFF. As DNA, the CDR3 is TGCAGTGCTACCAAGACAGAAGCTTTCTTT. This chain uses TRBV20-1 with TRBJ1-1; no reliable D call. The CDR3 has 10 amino acids. CDR1 and CDR2 from the germline V gene are DFQATT and SNEGSKA (reference sequence). V dropped 4 bases and J dropped 8 bases, with 8 bases sitting between them.

The V gene is TRBV6-1, the J gene TRBJ1-5; tentatively, D is TRBD1 (5 bases). Germline assignment: CDR1 MNHNS and CDR2 SASEGT. V was cut by 5 bases and J by 2 bases, with 10 bases left in between. The CDR3 is made up of 14 amino acids. CDR3 bases: TGTGCCAGCAGTTCCAGGGCCCGCAATCAGCCCCAGCATTTT. It encodes CASSSRARNQPQHF.

A single count supports this clone. This chain links TRBV4-3 with TRBJ2-5; a possible D gene is TRBD1 (6 bases). This CDR3 region has 17 residues. CDR1 LGHNA and CDR2 YSLEER come from the germline V gene. V shed 1 base and J shed 2 bases, with 17 bases lying between them. The CDR3 coding sequence is TGCGCCAGCAGCCAAGGGATACGGGACACCCGACAAGAGACCCAGTACTTC. Protein product: CASSQGIRDTRQETQYF.

The gene calls are TRBV9 and TRBJ1-1; D call uncertain. This CDR3 region has 13 residues. From germline, CDR1 is SGDLS and CDR2 YYNGEE. Trimming shortened V by 4 bases and J by 0 bases, and 7 bases separated the two germline ends. CDR3 nucleotide sequence: TGTGCCAGCAGCCTCGAGGTGAACACTGAAGCTTTCTTT. This translates into CASSLEVNTEAFF.

This rearrangement joins TRBV6-1 to TRBJ2-2, with TRBD1 matching 7 bases. The J segment lost 0 bases and the V segment lost 4 bases, leaving 2 bases of the junction unmatched. The germline V gene has CDR1 MNHNS and CDR2 SASEGT. CDR3 length: 15 residues. In DNA form, the CDR3 reads TGTGCCAGCAGTGCGGGACAGCCGAACACCGGGGAGCTGTTTTTT. Translated: CASSAGQPNTGELFF.

This chain links TRBV5-6 with TRBJ2-5; D is perhaps TRBD2 (6 bases). The germline V gene encodes CDR1 SGHDT and CDR2 YYEEEE. V was shortened by 2 bases and J by 6 bases, with 14 bases between the two germline ends. The CDR3 length is 14 residues. CDR3 in DNA: TGTGCCAGCAGCTTTTTGGAGGGCGGGAAGACCCAGTACTTC. Protein product: CASSFLEGGKTQYF.

V and J are TRBV19 and TRBJ1-5, with D perhaps matching TRBD1 (6 bases). Germline CDR1 reads LNHDA; CDR2 reads SQIVND (reference sequence). With 3 bases removed from V and 3 bases from J, the gap between germline ends came to 12 bases. The CDR3 runs to 15 residues. This chain's CDR3 is CASSMETGTNQPQHF. The CDR3 nucleotides are TGTGCCAGTAGTATGGAAACAGGGACCAATCAGCCCCAGCATTTT.

The chain has TRBV7-9 and TRBJ2-5, with a tentative D call TRBD1 (6 bases). V lost 0 bases to trimming and J lost 4 bases, with 15 bases between them. The CDR3 has 16 amino acids. CDR1 and CDR2 from the germline V gene are SEHNR and FQNEAQ (reference sequence). This CDR3 is CASSLAPGEPRETQYF. Here the CDR3 DNA reads TGTGCCAGCAGCTTAGCTCCAGGGGAACCCCGAGAGACCCAGTACTTC.

The chain is built from TRBV10-3 and TRBJ2-1; 12 bases line up with TRBD2. V was pared by 6 bases and J by 7 bases, with 13 bases of the junction left unmatched. In germline, CDR1 is ENHRY, CDR2 SYGVKD. The CDR3 contains 17 residues. CDR3 in DNA: TGTGCCATCAGGTCTGAGACTAGCGGGGGAAGTTTGAATGAGCAGTTCTTC. Protein product: CAIRSETSGGSLNEQFF.

This rearrangement joins TRBV28 to TRBJ1-1, with D tentatively TRBD1 (5 bases). Germline-derived CDR1 and CDR2 are MDHEN and SYDVKM. Deletions cut 5 bases from V and 1 base from J, with 14 bases between. The CDR3 totals 15 residues. Here the CDR3 reads CASSLSPGGNTEAFF. CDR3 in DNA: TGTGCCAGCAGTCTCTCCCCGGGGGGGAACACTGAAGCTTTCTTT.

This clone was detected only a few times. The chain recombines TRBV7-2 with TRBJ1-6; TRBD1 aligns across 7 bases. CDR3 length: 14 amino acids. Germline assignment: CDR1 SGHTA and CDR2 FQGNSA. J gave up 7 bases and V 6 bases, and 6 bases lay outside the gene matches. This chain's CDR3 is CASRSPGQNSPLHF. The CDR3 DNA reads TGTGCCAGCAGGTCTCCGGGACAGAATTCACCCCTCCACTTT.

The V gene is TRBV19, the J gene TRBJ2-5; 10 bases map to TRBD2. Germline CDR1 and CDR2: LNHDA and SQIVND (reference sequence). This CDR3 has 15 amino acids. The V and J ends lost 3 bases and 5 bases, in that order; junction bases with no gene match: 6. The CDR3 coding sequence is TGTGCCAGTAGTATTCCAGCGGGGGGGCCGGAGACCCAGTACTTC. Residues: CASSIPAGGPETQYF.

The V call is TRBV2, the J call TRBJ2-5; D unresolved. In germline, CDR1 is SNHLY, CDR2 FYNNEI. Trimming shortened V by 10 bases and J by 1 base, and 13 bases separated the two germline ends. There are 13 residues in the CDR3. CDR3 sequence: CATRARSQETQYF. The CDR3 bases are TGTGCCACCCGCGCTCGCTCCCAAGAGACCCAGTACTTC.

This clone has just a few counts. The CDR3 loop is CASSYGIAGEETQYF. The CDR3 region has the DNA TGTGCCAGCAGTTACGGTATAGCGGGGGAAGAGACCCAGTACTTC. The rearrangement joins TRBV6-5 to TRBJ2-5; 9 bases are shared with TRBD2. Germline CDR1 is MNHEY and CDR2 is SVGAGI. With 2 bases clipped from V and 3 bases from J, the junction kept 4 bases outside the gene matches. The CDR3 is made up of 15 amino acids.

The rearrangement joins TRBV7-9 to TRBJ1-1; D perhaps matches TRBD1 (5 bases). Trimming stripped 2 bases from V and 0 bases from J, with 10 bases between. CDR3 size: 15 residues. CDR1 SEHNR and CDR2 FQNEAQ come from the germline V gene (reference sequence). CDR3 DNA: TGTGCCAGCAGCTTATTTCAGGGAATGAACACTGAAGCTTTCTTT. Translating it yields CASSLFQGMNTEAFF.

The CDR3 spells CASSSPGGMNTEAFF. CDR3 coding DNA: TGTGCCAGTAGTTCTCCGGGAGGGATGAACACTGAAGCTTTCTTT. The rearrangement links TRBV19 to TRBJ1-1, with D uncertain. The length of the CDR3 is 15 residues. Germline-derived CDR1 and CDR2 are LNHDA and SQIVND (reference sequence). Trimming removed 5 bases at V and 0 bases at J, with 13 bases between.

The J gene is TRBJ2-7, the V gene TRBV11-2, with D possibly being TRBD2 (5 bases). Trimming shortened V by 5 bases and J by 1 base, and 18 bases separated the two germline ends. This CDR3 contains 16 residues. Germline-derived CDR1 and CDR2 are SGHAT and FQNNGV. The CDR3 region has the DNA TGTGCCAGCAGCCCCCTAGCCCGGGTAAGGTCCTACGAGCAGTACTTC. Its protein is CASSPLARVRSYEQYF.

This sequence joins TRBV4-1 and TRBJ1-6; D not resolved. Trimming stripped 0 bases from V and 7 bases from J, with 13 bases between. CDR3 length: 16 residues. The germline V gene encodes CDR1 MGHRA and CDR2 YSYEKL. The CDR3 nucleotides read TGCGCCAGCAGCCAAGATTTCCCGGGAAGGAATTCACCCCTCCACTTT. Translation gives CASSQDFPGRNSPLHF.

In this sample, this clone turned up a few times. The chain links TRBV19 to TRBJ2-1; 10 bases align to TRBD1. V lost 2 bases to trimming and J lost 4 bases; unmatched junction nucleotides: 5. The CDR3 contains 16 residues. Germline V gene data show CDR1 as LNHDA and CDR2 as SQIVND (reference sequence). This CDR3 is CASSIWGQGSYNEQFF. DNA for the CDR3: TGTGCCAGTAGTATATGGGGACAGGGGTCTTACAATGAGCAGTTCTTC.

The chain combines TRBV30 with TRBJ1-2; no clear D. The CDR3 runs 8 residues. CDR1 and CDR2 (germline): GTSNPN, SVGIG (reference sequence). V was cut by 7 bases and J by 6 bases, with 3 bases left in between. The CDR3 spells CASDGYTF. CDR3 bases: TGTGCCTCAGATGGCTACACCTTC.

This clone was seen more than once but under ten times. The chain recombines TRBV5-1 with TRBJ2-1; TRBD2 matches at 12 bases. CDR3 length: 16 residues. J lost 3 bases, V lost 1 base, and 2 bases had no gene match. The germline V gene has CDR1 SGHRS and CDR2 YFSETQ. The CDR3 DNA reads TGCGCCAGCAGCTTGATGACTAGCGGGGGCTACAATGAGCAGTTCTTC. Residues: CASSLMTSGGYNEQFF.

This clone was detected only a few times. The rearrangement uses TRBV5-1 and TRBJ1-2; perhaps TRBD1 as D (5 bases). V lost 2 bases and J 8 bases, leaving 13 bases between the germline ends. This CDR3 contains 13 residues. Germline V gene data show CDR1 as SGHRS and CDR2 as YFSETQ. CDR3 loop: CASSFDRGRGYTF. DNA for the CDR3: TGCGCCAGCAGCTTCGATAGGGGCAGGGGCTACACCTTC.

This clone appeared once. V and J are TRBV7-3 and TRBJ2-2; 7 positions agree with TRBD2. With V trimmed by 4 bases and J by 6 bases, 2 bases remained unmatched. CDR1 and CDR2 from the germline V gene are SGHTA and FQGTGA. The CDR3 consists of 13 residues. Here the CDR3 reads CASSSTSAGELFF. The CDR3 DNA reads TGTGCCAGCAGCTCCACTAGCGCCGGGGAGCTGTTTTTT. Based on the CDR3 plus reference TRBV7-3 and TRBJ2-2, the full variable domain is GAGVSQTPSNKVTEKGKYVELRCDPISGHTALYWYRQSLGQGPEFLIYFQGTGAADDSGLPNDRFFAVRPEGSVSTLKIQRTERGDSAVYLCASSSTSAGELFFGEGSRLTVL.

The V gene is TRBV18, the J gene TRBJ2-5; perhaps TRBD1 as D (5 bases). The CDR3 is made up of 17 amino acids. The V end was cut by 1 base, the J end by 1 base, with 16 bases between. From germline, CDR1 is KGHSH and CDR2 LQKENI. CDR3 in amino acids: CASSPRTDKRSQETQYF. Here the CDR3 DNA reads TGTGCCAGCTCACCACGGACGGACAAGAGATCCCAAGAGACCCAGTACTTC.

This clone was found once. The J gene is TRBJ2-7, the V gene TRBV9; 8 nucleotides match TRBD2. Germline V gene data show CDR1 as SGDLS and CDR2 as YYNGEE. CDR3 size: 15 residues. Trimming at V came to 3 bases and at J to 5 bases, leaving 10 bases not matched to a gene. As DNA, the CDR3 is TGTGCCAGCAGCGCGTCCGGGACTAGGTCACACGAGCAGTACTTC. Protein: CASSASGTRSHEQYF.

This chain joins TRBV6-1 and TRBJ1-4; no definite D call. CDR3 length: 11 residues. Between the trimmed V and J ends, which lost 8 bases and 8 bases, there was a span of 9 bases. Germline CDR1 is MNHNS and CDR2 is SASEGT. CDR3 DNA: TGTGCCAGCGGCGCCGGGGAAAAACTGTTTTTT. Translation gives CASGAGEKLFF.

The V gene is TRBV14, the J gene TRBJ1-2; 7 bases map to TRBD1. The germline V gene encodes CDR1 SGHDN and CDR2 FVKESK. The CDR3 loop spans 14 amino acids. The J segment lost 4 bases and the V segment lost 4 bases, leaving 6 bases of the junction unmatched. Here the CDR3 reads CASSRNQGGYGYTF. CDR3 nucleotides: TGTGCCAGCAGCCGCAACCAGGGGGGCTATGGCTACACCTTC.

V usage is TRBV9 and J usage is TRBJ2-5; 11 bases line up with TRBD2. The CDR3 loop spans 15 amino acids. CDR1 and CDR2 (germline): SGDLS, YYNGEE. Trimming at V came to 4 bases and at J to 5 bases, leaving 7 bases not matched to a gene. CDR3 loop: CASSFSGGAGETQYF. CDR3 nucleotides: TGTGCCAGCAGCTTTAGCGGGGGGGCCGGGGAGACCCAGTACTTC.

This clone has a handful of counts. The V and J genes are TRBV10-3 and TRBJ2-3; 7 nucleotides line up with TRBD2. Germline trimming cut 8 bases from V and 4 bases from J; bases unmatched to any gene: 0. CDR1 is ENHRY, CDR2 SYGVKD, per germline. The CDR3 sequence is 11 residues long. The CDR3, as DNA: TGTGCCATCGCGGGGGCAGATACGCAGTATTTT. As protein: CAIAGADTQYF.